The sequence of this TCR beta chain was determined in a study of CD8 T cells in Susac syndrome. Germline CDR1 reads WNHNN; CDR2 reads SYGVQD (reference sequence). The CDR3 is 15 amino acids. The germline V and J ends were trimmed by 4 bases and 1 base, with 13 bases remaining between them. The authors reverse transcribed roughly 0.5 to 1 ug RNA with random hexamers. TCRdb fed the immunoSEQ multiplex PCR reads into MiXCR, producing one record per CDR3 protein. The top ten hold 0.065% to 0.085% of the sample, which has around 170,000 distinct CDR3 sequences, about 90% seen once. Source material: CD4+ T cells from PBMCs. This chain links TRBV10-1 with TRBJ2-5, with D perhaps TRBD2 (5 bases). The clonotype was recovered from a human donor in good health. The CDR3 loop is CASSGRPAGQETQYF. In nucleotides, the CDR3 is TGCGCCAGCAGTGGACGGCCCGCGGGCCAAGAGACCCAGTACTTC.